The entry that follows covers one T cell receptor beta chain sequence. Its antigen remains unknown. A clone one base away is much larger, so this may be a read error. The conserved final phenylalanine or tryptophan is absent from the CDR3, which likely points to a read error. Genomic DNA constituted the template upon which TCR beta VDJ and CDR3 profiling was performed. TCRdb reprocessed the reads via MiXCR and lists one record per CDR3 protein. The sample includes roughly 120,000 distinct CDR3 sequences, 55% to 60% of them seen just once. The data belong to a study of CD8+CD57+ T cells in acquired aplastic anemia. Study context: The DNA of sorted CD4+ and CD8+ cells averaged roughly 3.2 ug.

The study's findings and limits: The study found no significant CD8+ Simpson's diversity difference between patients and controls. Patients shared twenty-nine CD8+ CDR3 sequences with controls.

Patients included in sequencing had previously demonstrated CD8+CD57+ cell expansion by flow cytometry. All patients were therapy-naive when blood was sampled. The CDR3 runs 14 residues. V was shortened by 3 bases and J by 1 base, with 9 bases between the two germline ends. CDR1 MNHNS and CDR2 SASEGT come from the germline V gene. The sequence came from a human donor with aplastic anemia. Sequencing was done on a sample of sorted CD4+, CD8+, or CD8+CD57+ T cells (not recorded which) from PBMCs. The chain combines TRBV6-1 with TRBJ1-1; a possible D gene is TRBD1 (5 bases). In nucleotides, the CDR3 is TGTGCCAGCAGTGATACGCAGGGGAACACTGAAGCTTTCTCT. This translates into CASSDTQGNTEAFS.